The present TCR beta chain was sequenced within a study of OX40 agonist ivuxolimab in advanced cancers. TCRdb keeps only in-frame clones here, not all; method: immunoSEQ multiplex PCR. This table has 75,000 to 80,000 clones, around 85% appearing once. Trimming removed 4 bases at V and 3 bases at J, with 12 bases between. The CDR3 is 13 amino acids. Germline lookup yields CDR1 SQVTM and CDR2 ANQGSEA. J is TRBJ1-2 and V is TRBV29-1, with D uncertain. The sample consisted of CD4+ or CD8+ T cells sorted from blood, taken in a trial of the OX40 agonist ivuxolimab. This receptor was identified in an adult with an advanced solid tumor such as melanoma, head and neck, liver or kidney cancer. CDR3: CSVVSGVDYGYTF. In DNA, the CDR3 is TGCAGCGTTGTCAGTGGGGTGGACTATGGCTACACCTTC.